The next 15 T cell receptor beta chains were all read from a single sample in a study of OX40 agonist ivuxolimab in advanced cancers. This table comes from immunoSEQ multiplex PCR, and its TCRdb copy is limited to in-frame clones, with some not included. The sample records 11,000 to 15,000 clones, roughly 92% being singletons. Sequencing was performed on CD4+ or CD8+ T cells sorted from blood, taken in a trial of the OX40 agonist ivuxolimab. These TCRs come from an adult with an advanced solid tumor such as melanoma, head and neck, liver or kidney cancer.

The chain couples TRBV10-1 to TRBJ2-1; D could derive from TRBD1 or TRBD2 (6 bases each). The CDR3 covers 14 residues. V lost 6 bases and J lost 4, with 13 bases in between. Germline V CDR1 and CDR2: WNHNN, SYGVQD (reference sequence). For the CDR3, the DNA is TGCGCCAGCAGCGGGGGCGGAACTTACAATGAGCAGTTCTTC. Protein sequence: CASSGGGTYNEQFF.

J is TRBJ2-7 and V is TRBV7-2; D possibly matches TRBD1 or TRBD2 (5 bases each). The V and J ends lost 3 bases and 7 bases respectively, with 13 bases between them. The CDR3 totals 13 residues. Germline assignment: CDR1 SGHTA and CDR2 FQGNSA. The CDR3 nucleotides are TGTGCCAGCAGCTTTGGGGGAGCTCGGGAGCAGTACTTC. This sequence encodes CASSFGGAREQYF. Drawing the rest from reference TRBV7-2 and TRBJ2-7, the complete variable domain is GAGVSQSPSNKVTEKGKDVELRCDPISGHTALYWYRQSLGQGLEFLIYFQGNSAPDKSGLPSDRFSAERTGGSVSTLTIQRTQQEDSAVYLCASSFGGAREQYFGPGTRLTVT.

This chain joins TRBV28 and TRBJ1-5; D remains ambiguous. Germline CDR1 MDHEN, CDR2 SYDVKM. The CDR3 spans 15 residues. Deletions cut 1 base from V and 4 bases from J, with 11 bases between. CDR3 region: CASSLLTRRNQPQHF. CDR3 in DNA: TGTGCCAGCAGTTTATTAACCAGGAGAAATCAGCCCCAGCATTTT.

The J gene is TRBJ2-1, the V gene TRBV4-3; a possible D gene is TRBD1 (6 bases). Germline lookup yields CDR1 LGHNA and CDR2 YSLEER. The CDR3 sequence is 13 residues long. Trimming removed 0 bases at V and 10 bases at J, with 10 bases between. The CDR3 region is CASSQDSGVEQFF. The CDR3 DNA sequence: TGCGCCAGCAGCCAAGACTCAGGGGTCGAGCAGTTCTTC.

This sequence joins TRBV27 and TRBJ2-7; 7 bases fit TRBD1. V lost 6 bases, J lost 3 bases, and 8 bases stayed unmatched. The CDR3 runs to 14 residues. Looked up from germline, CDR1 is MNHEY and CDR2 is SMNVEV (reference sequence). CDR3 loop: CASRLQGNSYEQYF. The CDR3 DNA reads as TGTGCCAGCAGATTACAGGGGAATAGCTACGAGCAGTACTTC.

CDR3 region: CASSIIGGSPLHF. The CDR3 DNA reads as TGTGCCAGTAGTATCATCGGGGGTTCACCCCTCCACTTT. This chain connects TRBV19 to TRBJ1-6, with D possibly matching TRBD1 (5 bases). Germline CDR1 is LNHDA and CDR2 is SQIVND (reference sequence). This CDR3 has 13 amino acids. V was trimmed by 3 bases and J by 9 bases, leaving 9 bases between them.

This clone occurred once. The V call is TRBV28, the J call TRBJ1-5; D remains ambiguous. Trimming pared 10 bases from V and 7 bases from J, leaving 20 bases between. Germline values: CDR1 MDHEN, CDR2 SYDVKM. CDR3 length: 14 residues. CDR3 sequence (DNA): TGTGCCACCAAAGCCAGGATAACCCCACAGCCCCAGCATTTT. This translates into CATKARITPQPQHF.

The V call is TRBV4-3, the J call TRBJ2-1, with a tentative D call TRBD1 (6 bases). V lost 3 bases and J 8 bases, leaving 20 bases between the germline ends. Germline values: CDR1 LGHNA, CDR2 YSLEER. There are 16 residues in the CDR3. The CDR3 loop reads CASSQGETGLVDEQFF. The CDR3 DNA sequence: TGCGCCAGCAGCCAGGGCGAAACAGGGCTGGTGGATGAGCAGTTCTTC.

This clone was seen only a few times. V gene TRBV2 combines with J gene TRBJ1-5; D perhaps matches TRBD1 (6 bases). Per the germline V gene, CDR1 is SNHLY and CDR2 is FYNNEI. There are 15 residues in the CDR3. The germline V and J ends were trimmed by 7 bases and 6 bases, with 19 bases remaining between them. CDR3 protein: CASTLGEGGFQPQHF. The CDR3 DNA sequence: TGTGCCAGCACCCTGGGGGAAGGGGGGTTTCAGCCCCAGCATTTT.

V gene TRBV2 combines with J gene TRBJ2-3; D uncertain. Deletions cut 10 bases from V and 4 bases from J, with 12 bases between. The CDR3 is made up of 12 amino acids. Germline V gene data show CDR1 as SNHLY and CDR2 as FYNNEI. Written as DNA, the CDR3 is TGTGCCAACACCTCTTCTGCAGATACGCAGTATTTT. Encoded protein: CANTSSADTQYF.

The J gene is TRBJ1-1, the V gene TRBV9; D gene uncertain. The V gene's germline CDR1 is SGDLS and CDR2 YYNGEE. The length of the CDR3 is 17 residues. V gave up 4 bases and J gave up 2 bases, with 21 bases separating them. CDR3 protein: CASSLRHGIDINTEAFF. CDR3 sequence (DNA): TGTGCCAGCAGCTTACGACATGGGATCGATATTAACACTGAAGCTTTCTTT.

Here the CDR3 DNA reads TGCGCCAGCAGCCCCCATGGCTACGAGCAGTACTTC. This sequence encodes CASSPHGYEQYF. The chain links TRBV5-1 to TRBJ2-7; no firm D call. The V end lost 4 bases, the J end lost 3 bases, and 8 bases lay between the germline ends. Germline V gene lookup returns CDR1 SGHRS and CDR2 YFSETQ. This CDR3 is 12 amino acids long.

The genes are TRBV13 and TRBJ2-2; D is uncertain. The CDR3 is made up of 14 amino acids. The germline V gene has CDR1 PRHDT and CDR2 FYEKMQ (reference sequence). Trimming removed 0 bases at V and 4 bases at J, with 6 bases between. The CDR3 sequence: CASSLGRATGELFF. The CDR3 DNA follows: TGTGCCAGCAGCTTAGGCCGGGCCACCGGGGAGCTGTTTTTT.

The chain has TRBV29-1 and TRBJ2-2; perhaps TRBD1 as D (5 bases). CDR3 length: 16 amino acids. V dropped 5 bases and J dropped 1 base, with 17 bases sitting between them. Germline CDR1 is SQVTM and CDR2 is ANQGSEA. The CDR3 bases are TGCAGCGTTTGGGCCACAGGCAGGAGGAACACCGGGGAGCTGTTTTTT. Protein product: CSVWATGRRNTGELFF.

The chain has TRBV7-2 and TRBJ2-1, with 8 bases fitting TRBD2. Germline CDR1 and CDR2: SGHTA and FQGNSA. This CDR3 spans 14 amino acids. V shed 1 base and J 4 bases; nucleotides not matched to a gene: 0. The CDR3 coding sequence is TGTGCCAGCAGCTTAGGCGGGGGGTACAATGAGCAGTTCTTC. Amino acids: CASSLGGGYNEQFF.